The T cell receptor (beta chain) described here comes from a study of metastatic and nonmetastatic thyroid tumors. Whole-study findings and limits: For both blood and tumor, malignant thyroid tumors reportedly showed significantly higher TCR beta diversity than benign nodules did.

Remarks on this clone: The antigen is undetermined. At one end, the junction sequence differs from germline, possibly due to a read error.

MiXCR re-clonotyped the PCR reads for TCRdb. Altogether tens of thousands of clones are present, 25% to 30% being singletons, with the ten largest covering about a fifth. Until they underwent thyroid surgery, no patient had received any treatment. Sequences were obtained from blood. The source of this sequence is a female donor with papillary thyroid cancer or a benign thyroid nodule (not recorded which). Some clones in this sample may be carry-over from other donors' samples.

This CDR3 reads CAISFTSGSSYHSPLHF. The CDR3 DNA is TGTGCCATCAGCTTCACGTCAGGAAGCTCCTATCATTCACCCCTCCACTTT. V usage is TRBV5-4 and J usage is TRBJ1-6; no clear D. The CDR3 runs to 17 residues. Germline lookup yields CDR1 SGHNT and CDR2 YYREEE (reference sequence).